A selection of T cell receptor beta chains follows, all from one sample in a study of PD-1 blockade in classical Hodgkin lymphoma. Clones were sequenced by immunoSEQ multiplex PCR, and TCRdb holds only the in-frame ones, with some missing. The data hold about 28,000 clones, with 75% to 90% observed a single time. This sample comprised peripheral blood mononuclear cells (PBMCs), obtained before the second cycle of nivolumab. These receptors all stem from a human donor with classical Hodgkin lymphoma. Both conserved end residues are part of each CDR3. D genes are given only for firm matches. For some rows the clone size is stated as once, few or many, or as a class when expanded; others skip it.

cdr3_length d_call clone_size j_call v_call cdr3_nt cdr3_aa
14 - once TRBJ1-3 TRBV2 TGTGCCAGCAGAAATACAGGGCCTGGAAACACCATATATTTT CASRNTGPGNTIYF
14 - - TRBJ1-1 TRBV4-1 TGCGCCAGCTCCGAGAGTACAGGGAAAACTGAAGCTTTCTTT CASSESTGKTEAFF
16 TRBD1 once TRBJ2-2 TRBV4-1 TGCGCCAGCAGCCCGCGACAGGGCCCGAACACCGGGGAGCTGTTTTTT CASSPRQGPNTGELFF
15 - - TRBJ2-5 TRBV25-1 TGTGCCAGCAGTGACTCGGGGGGCCCGGGGGAGACCCAGTACTTC CASSDSGGPGETQYF
15 TRBD2 once TRBJ2-7 TRBV7-9 TGTGCCAGCAGTCCTCCCGGGAGGGATAGCCACGAGCAGTACTTC CASSPPGRDSHEQYF
14 - - TRBJ1-1 TRBV7-9 TGTGCCAGCAGCTCCCTGGGACCCGAGACTGAAGCTTTCTTT CASSSLGPETEAFF
14 - - TRBJ1-1 TRBV4-2 TGTGCCAGCAGCCAAGGTTTAGGGATCGCTGAAGCTTTCTTT CASSQGLGIAEAFF
19 TRBD2 - TRBJ2-5 TRBV7-9 TGTGCCAGCAGCTTGTGGGGTCTAGCGGGAGGTTTTGAGTGGGAGACCCAGTACTTC CASSLWGLAGGFEWETQYF
14 TRBD1 - TRBJ2-7 TRBV15 TGTGCCACCAGCGTTCCCGGGACAGGGACCGAGCAGTACTTC CATSVPGTGTEQYF
15 - once TRBJ1-4 TRBV6-9 TGTGCCAGCAGTTCCCAAGGAGGGCGCAATGAAAAACTGTTTTTT CASSSQGGRNEKLFF
14 - - TRBJ2-2 TRBV6-5 TGTGCCAGCAAGGGGCTAGCGAAGACCGGGGAGCTGTTTTTT CASKGLAKTGELFF
17 TRBD1 - TRBJ1-2 TRBV5-1 TGCGCCAGCAGCCCAACTACGGGACAGATCAGTCGGGATGGCTACACCTTC CASSPTTGQISRDGYTF
14 - - TRBJ1-5 TRBV6-5 TGTGCCAGCAGACTCGGACGGGGCAATCAGCCCCAGCATTTT CASRLGRGNQPQHF
15 - - TRBJ2-2 TRBV7-2 TGTGCCAGCAGCGCCAGACTAGTAGGTTCCGGGGAGCTGTTTTTT CASSARLVGSGELFF
16 TRBD1 - TRBJ2-7 TRBV5-4 TGTGCCAGCAGCTTGGCCGTAAAAACAGGGGAACACGAGCAGTACTTC CASSLAVKTGEHEQYF
14 TRBD1 - TRBJ2-1 TRBV25-1 TGTGCCAGCAGTGCAGGGGGCGCCTACAATGAGCAGTTCTTC CASSAGGAYNEQFF
14 - - TRBJ2-1 TRBV7-8 TGTGCCAGCAGCTTAGTCCCAGGGAGAGATGAGCAGTTCTTC CASSLVPGRDEQFF
15 - - TRBJ1-2 TRBV28 TGTGCCAGCACCTCAGGCCGGGGCCTTAACTATGGCTACACCTTC CASTSGRGLNYGYTF
15 - - TRBJ1-5 TRBV7-2 TGTGCCAGCAGCCCATTGGTAGGGGTCTCTCAGCCCCAGCATTTT CASSPLVGVSQPQHF
15 TRBD1 - TRBJ1-2 TRBV7-6 TGTGCCAGCAGCTTACCGGGACAGGGGTCGGGTGGCTACACCTTC CASSLPGQGSGGYTF
16 TRBD2 - TRBJ2-1 TRBV10-3 TGTGCCATCAGTGAGTCCGGACTAGCCCCCGGCGATGAGCAGTTCTTC CAISESGLAPGDEQFF
14 TRBD1 - TRBJ1-1 TRBV10-2 TGCGCCAGCAGTTTACAGGGGAGTGGAACTGAAGCTTTCTTT CASSLQGSGTEAFF
14 - few TRBJ1-1 TRBV4-1 TGCGCCAGCAGCCAAGATTGGGTGGCCACTGAAGCTTTCTTT CASSQDWVATEAFF
11 - - TRBJ1-4 TRBV28 TGTGCCAGCAGTTTAGTGGGAAAACTGTTTTTT CASSLVGKLFF
18 - - TRBJ1-3 TRBV2 TGTGCCAGCAGTGAAGCCCCGCACGACAGATACTCTGGAAACACCATATATTTT CASSEAPHDRYSGNTIYF
13 - once TRBJ2-7 TRBV18 TGTGCCAGCTCACCCGGACTTCCCTACGAGCAGTACTTC CASSPGLPYEQYF
11 - - TRBJ2-5 TRBV5-6 TGTGCCAGCAGCTATCGGGGGACCCAGTACTTC CASSYRGTQYF
11 TRBD2 - TRBJ2-1 TRBV20-1 TGCAGTGCTAGCGGGGGGAATGAGCAGTTCTTC CSASGGNEQFF